The clone carrying this TCR beta chain was detected only a few times. Its matching antigen is unknown. Expressed TCRB transcripts got sequenced, as all isolated RNA was reverse transcribed. Mean read depth for naive, central memory and regulatory T cell samples was around 3.5 million reads. The data were produced by immunoSEQ multiplex PCR, yet TCRdb's version contains in-frame clones alone and is incomplete. The data contain roughly 160,000 clones, 6.5% to 10% of them seen just once; the ten biggest clones take up more than 0.5%. This sample is part of a study of beta chain features in type 1 diabetes. Whole-study results and caveats: People with Type 1 diabetes carried modestly yet significantly shorter TCRB CDR3s in all four CD4+ subsets.

With 8 bases clipped from V and 4 bases from J, the junction kept 12 bases outside the gene matches. Germline assignment: CDR1 SGHRS and CDR2 YFSETQ. The length of the CDR3 is 16 residues. The gene calls are TRBV5-1 and TRBJ2-6; 7 bases fit TRBD2. The material sequenced was central memory CD4+ T cells from blood. The TCR comes from a young woman with type 1 diabetes. The CDR3 region has the DNA TGCGCCAGTTCGGGGGGAGGTGTGTCCGGGGCCAACGTCCTGACTTTC. This gives the protein CASSGGGVSGANVLTF.